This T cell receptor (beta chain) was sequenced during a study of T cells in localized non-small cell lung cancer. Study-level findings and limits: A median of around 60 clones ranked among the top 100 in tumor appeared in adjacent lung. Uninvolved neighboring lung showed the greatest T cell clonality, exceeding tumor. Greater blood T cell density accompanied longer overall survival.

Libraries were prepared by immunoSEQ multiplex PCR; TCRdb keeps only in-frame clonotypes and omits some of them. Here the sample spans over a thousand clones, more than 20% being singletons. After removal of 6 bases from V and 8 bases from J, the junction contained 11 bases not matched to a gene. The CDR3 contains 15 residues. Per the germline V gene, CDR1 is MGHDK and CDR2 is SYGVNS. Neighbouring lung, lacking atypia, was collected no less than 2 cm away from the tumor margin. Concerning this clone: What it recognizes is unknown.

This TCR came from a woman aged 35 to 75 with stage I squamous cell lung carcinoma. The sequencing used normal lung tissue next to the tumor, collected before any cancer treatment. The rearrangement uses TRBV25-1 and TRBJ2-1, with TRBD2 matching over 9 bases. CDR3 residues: CASSGPGLAADEQFF. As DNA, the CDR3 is TGTGCCAGCAGCGGACCGGGACTAGCCGCCGATGAGCAGTTCTTC.